This T cell receptor (beta chain) was sequenced for a study of molecular identifiers for immune sequencing clone quantification. Study results and caveats: Spiked Jurkat TCR RNA equivalent to one cell was reportedly detectable in approximately 1 million naive cells. Highly expanded clone sizes could be underestimated by identical TCR molecules sharing a barcode.

At least ten counts were recorded for this clonotype. Its matching antigen is unknown. Generation of bulk TCR libraries relied on previously described methods and listed TCR primers. TCRdb reanalysed the PCR reads using MiXCR and keeps one entry per CDR3 protein. This table holds under 800,000 distinct CDR3 sequences, around 25% found once. Naive CD8 T cells were sorted, and the gate applied was CD8+CD4-CCR7+CD45RA+. The TCR comes from a human donor in good health. Some libraries in this study had Jurkat cell RNA spiked in. The source material was naive CD8+ T cells from blood, with Jurkat cell RNA spiked in. Subset of the sample: FACS-sorted CD8+CD4-CCR7+CD45RA+ naive T cells.

The CDR3 sequence is CAWSVLGAGPQHF. The CDR3 DNA reads TGTGCCTGGAGTGTCCTGGGGGCAGGCCCCCAGCATTTT. This chain uses TRBV30 with TRBJ1-5, with TRBD1 as a possible D gene (6 bases). Germline CDR1 GTSNPN, CDR2 SVGIG (reference sequence). This CDR3 comprises 13 residues. V lost 0 bases to trimming and J lost 10 bases, with 13 bases between them.